Listed below are T cell receptor beta chains from one sample, sequenced in a study of T cell responses to AZD1222 COVID-19 vaccine. Repertoires were generated with immunoSEQ multiplex PCR, while TCRdb's copy carries only in-frame clones and drops some. Found here are 200,000 to 250,000 clones, 85% to 95% of them singletons; the top ten hold 1%. Sequenced here: peripheral blood, sampled on day 0 of MenACWY control vaccination. All receptors derive from an adult in good health. The CDR3 runs from the conserved cysteine through the conserved F or W. A D gene is named only where the DNA matches it firmly.

J	D	V	CDR3
TRBJ1-1	-	TRBV7-9	CASKSSSGKAFF
TRBJ1-2	TRBD1	TRBV23-1	CATSTGRANYGYTF
TRBJ2-1	TRBD1	TRBV19	CASSDPRGPTQDEQFF
TRBJ2-1	-	TRBV7-6	CASSLGYSEWDEQFF
TRBJ1-1	-	TRBV6-5	CASSYPEIPEAFF
TRBJ1-3	TRBD1	TRBV9	CASSPGGQLGGNTIYF
TRBJ1-2	TRBD1	TRBV20-1	CSAWDSYGYTF
TRBJ1-1	-	TRBV6-5	CASSYSSLAWTEAFF
TRBJ1-2	-	TRBV6-5	CASTGVAGHRYGYTF
TRBJ1-6	-	TRBV7-2	CASSLEPDIRPLHF
TRBJ1-6	-	TRBV6-6	CASRPGLSSPLHF